The 10 T cell receptor beta chains reported below all come from one sample, sequenced in a study of control samples from healthy donors and cancer patients. Assay: immunoSEQ multiplex PCR; the TCRdb copy retains only in-frame clones and omits some. This table holds approximately 92,000 clones, 85% to 95% found once. The sample taken for sequencing was blood. All receptors derive from a woman between 25 and 40 years old in good health.

The chain links TRBV30 to TRBJ1-6; no firm D call. Germline assignment: CDR1 GTSNPN and CDR2 SVGIG (reference sequence). The V end lost 2 bases, the J end lost 8 bases, and 10 bases lay between the germline ends. This CDR3 is built from 13 residues. The CDR3: CAWSKRPYSPLHF. CDR3 coding DNA: TGTGCCTGGAGTAAGAGGCCCTATTCACCCCTCCACTTT.

The CDR3 DNA reads as TGTGCCAGCAGTTTGTTTGACAGGAACACTGAAGCTTTCTTT. As protein: CASSLFDRNTEAFF. The V gene is TRBV27, the J gene TRBJ1-1; a weak D match, TRBD1 (5 bases). The V end was cut by 3 bases, the J end by 1 base, with 9 bases between. In germline, CDR1 is MNHEY, CDR2 SMNVEV (reference sequence). This CDR3 region has 14 residues.

The rearrangement links TRBV5-1 to TRBJ1-1; D is undetermined. Trimming pared 0 bases from V and 0 bases from J, leaving 12 bases between. Germline V gene sequence: CDR1 SGHRS, CDR2 YFSETQ. There are 16 residues in the CDR3. CDR3 coding DNA: TGCGCCAGCAGCTTGGGCCCTCGACCTTTGAACACTGAAGCTTTCTTT. This codes for CASSLGPRPLNTEAFF.

The chain employs TRBV19 and TRBJ2-3; 14 positions agree with TRBD2. V shed 7 bases and J 0 bases; nucleotides not matched to a gene: 12. Germline V gene sequence: CDR1 LNHDA, CDR2 SQIVND (reference sequence). This CDR3 has 19 residues. CDR3 amino acids: CASTDISGTSGGSTDTQYF. The CDR3 DNA follows: TGTGCCAGTACCGATATATCCGGGACTAGCGGGGGCAGCACAGATACGCAGTATTTT. Full variable domain (missing parts from reference TRBV19 and TRBJ2-3): DGGITQSPKYLFRKEGQNVTLSCEQNLNHDAMYWYRQDPGQGLRLIYYSQIVNDFQKGDIAEGYSVSREKKESFPLTVTSAQKNPTAFYLCASTDISGTSGGSTDTQYFGPGTRLTVL.

V is TRBV28 and J is TRBJ1-1; D may be TRBD1 (5 bases). V was pared by 3 bases and J by 6 bases, with 5 bases between. This CDR3 has 11 residues. Germline lookup yields CDR1 MDHEN and CDR2 SYDVKM. The CDR3 nucleotides read TGTGCCAGCAGTTTGACAGCTGAAGCTTTCTTT. Its translation: CASSLTAEAFF.

The chain carries TRBV18 and TRBJ2-1; 10 bases match TRBD1. The CDR3 length is 19 residues. Germline lookup yields CDR1 KGHSH and CDR2 LQKENI. The V gene end was trimmed by 1 base and the J gene end by 3 bases; junction bases not matched to a gene: 12. This CDR3 reads CASSPLSGQGLMVYNEQFF. CDR3 coding DNA: TGTGCCAGCTCACCACTTTCGGGACAGGGGTTAATGGTCTACAATGAGCAGTTCTTC.

This clone was found once. The same CDR3 arises from other DNA sequences in this sample as well. This chain uses TRBV3-1 (or the pseudogene TRBV3-2) with TRBJ1-6; 10 positions agree with TRBD1. Germline CDR1 reads LGHDT; CDR2 reads YNNKEL (reference sequence). The CDR3 consists of 16 residues. The junction had 1 base not matched to a gene; V was cut back by 1 base and J by 4 bases. This chain's CDR3 is CASSQGGQGYNSPLHF. CDR3 coding DNA: TGTGCCAGCAGCCAAGGGGGACAGGGGTATAATTCACCCCTCCACTTT.

V usage is TRBV11-2 and J usage is TRBJ2-1; 11 bases match TRBD1. The V and J ends lost 0 bases and 8 bases, in that order; junction bases with no gene match: 9. The CDR3 length is 17 residues. Per germline, CDR1 SGHAT and CDR2 FQNNGV. The CDR3 DNA reads as TGTGCCAGCAGCTTAGATTATTCAGGACAGGGGGCAGATGAGCAGTTCTTC. As protein: CASSLDYSGQGADEQFF. The variable domain in full, completed from reference TRBV11-2 and TRBJ2-1, reads EAGVAQSPRYKIIEKRQSVAFWCNPISGHATLYWYQQILGQGPKLLIQFQNNGVVDDSQLPKDRFSAERLKGVDSTLKIQPAKLEDSAVYLCASSLDYSGQGADEQFFGPGTRLTVL.

By frequency in the sample, this clone is medium-sized. CDR3 in DNA: TGTGCCAGCAGCCCCGCCATGGGACTAGCTGAGACCTACGAGCAGTACTTC. Its translation is CASSPAMGLAETYEQYF. The J gene is TRBJ2-7, the V gene TRBV11-3; 9 positions agree with TRBD2. V lost 5 bases to trimming and J lost 2 bases; unmatched junction nucleotides: 13. The V gene's germline CDR1 is SGHNT and CDR2 YENEEA. The CDR3 loop spans 17 amino acids.

This chain links TRBV7-9 with TRBJ1-2; D uncertain. From germline, CDR1 is SEHNR and CDR2 FQNEAQ (reference sequence). Trimming took off 6 bases at V and 4 bases at J, with 9 bases between the two ends. CDR3 size: 12 residues. The CDR3 DNA follows: TGTGCCAGCAGTCCAATAAGCTATGGCTACACCTTC. Encoded protein: CASSPISYGYTF. Together with reference TRBV7-9 and TRBJ1-2, the CDR3 gives the full variable domain: DTGVSQNPRHKITKRGQNVTFRCDPISEHNRLYWYRQTLGQGPEFLTYFQNEAQLEKSRLLSDRFSAERPKGSFSTLEIQRTEQGDSAMYLCASSPISYGYTFGSGTRLTVV.